This T cell receptor (beta chain) was captured by sequencing in a study of T cells after yellow fever vaccination. Template switching by 5'RACE produced TCR cDNA, adding a universal primer site and UMIs. TCRdb fed the 5' RACE reads into MiXCR, producing one record per CDR3 protein. The table lists 300,000 or so distinct CDR3 sequences, 7.5% to 9% of them singletons, with around 3.1% in the top ten. CDR1 and CDR2 from the germline V gene are MNHNS and SASEGT. The CDR3 is made up of 14 amino acids. V lost 5 bases and J lost 7, with 17 bases in between. In its sample, this clonotype was seen a few times.

This material consisted of CD4+ T cells sorted from PBMCs, taken 5 days after the yellow fever booster vaccination. The genes are TRBV6-1 and TRBJ1-1, with a weak D call TRBD1 (5 bases). This clonotype was obtained from a man aged 18 to 29 who received the YFV17D yellow fever vaccine. Written as DNA, the CDR3 is TGTGCCAGCAGTAACCCCGGGGGTGTCCTTGAAGCTTTCTTT. Protein product: CASSNPGGVLEAFF.